This is a list of T cell receptor beta chains from one sample in a study of shared clonotypes between healthy human individuals. Method: immunoSEQ multiplex PCR; TCRdb's copy keeps in-frame clones and lacks some. Among some 2.4 million clones listed, over 85% were seen once. Sequencing was performed on naive CD4+ T cells from PBMCs. The receptors originated from a man aged 18 to 29 in good health. Some clones in this sample may be carry-over from other donors' samples. The CDR3 runs from the conserved cysteine through the conserved F or W. The D gene is left open where the match is weak. Where a row states a size, it is once, few, many or the class of an expanded clone; other rows omit it.

few	NA	TRBV9	TRBJ1-1	TGTGCCAGCAGCCCAAGTGTTGATGATGAAGCTTTCTTT	CASSPSVDDEAFF
NA	NA	TRBV5-1	TRBJ2-5	TGCGCCAGCAGCTGGTCAGGAGACCAAGAGACCCAGTACTTC	CASSWSGDQETQYF
NA	NA	TRBV6-5	TRBJ2-3	TGTGCCAGCAGGCCGAGGCCTAGCACAGATACGCAGTATTTT	CASRPRPSTDTQYF
NA	TRBD2	TRBV5-4	TRBJ2-1	TGTGCCAGCAGCTTGACTAGCGGGAGTCAGGATGAGCAGTTCTTC	CASSLTSGSQDEQFF
few	NA	TRBV5-1	TRBJ2-4	TGCGCCAGCAGCGAAAGGGGTCACATTCAGTACTTC	CASSERGHIQYF
NA	TRBD1	TRBV18	TRBJ1-5	TGTGCCAGCTCACCACCTGGACAGGGTAATCAGCCCCAGCATTTT	CASSPPGQGNQPQHF
NA	NA	TRBV28	TRBJ1-2	TGTGCCAGCACCTCTCCAACTTATGGCTACACCTTC	CASTSPTYGYTF
NA	TRBD1	TRBV5-1	TRBJ2-7	TGCGCCAGCAGTATAGGGACAGGGGGCTACGAGCAGTACTTC	CASSIGTGGYEQYF
NA	NA	TRBV5-1	TRBJ1-1	TGCGCCAGCAGCTTGTTGGCCCAGATGAACACTGAAGCTTTCTTT	CASSLLAQMNTEAFF
NA	NA	TRBV6-1	TRBJ2-7	TGTGCCAGCAGTGAACGGGGACAAAGGGGTCGCGAGCAGTACTTC	CASSERGQRGREQYF
once	NA	TRBV7-8	TRBJ2-7	TGTGCCAGCAGCTTACCTGGGGGGCGGGTTAGCTCCTACGAGCAGTACTTC	CASSLPGGRVSSYEQYF
NA	NA	TRBV2	TRBJ1-3	TGTGCCAGCAGTGACCTGGGCGAAAACACCATATATTTT	CASSDLGENTIYF
NA	NA	TRBV2	TRBJ1-2	TGTGCCAGCAGTGAATATGGCTACACCTTC	CASSEYGYTF
NA	NA	TRBV7-8	TRBJ1-2	TGTGCCAGCAGCTTGGGAGGGGCAAACTATGGCTACACCTTC	CASSLGGANYGYTF
NA	NA	TRBV7-2	TRBJ2-7	TGTGCCAGCAGCTTCGCAGGTAACCTCTACGAGCAGTACTTC	CASSFAGNLYEQYF
NA	NA	TRBV7-2	TRBJ1-4	TGTGCCACGGGTTATAATGAAAAACTGTTTTTT	CATGYNEKLFF
once	NA	TRBV15	TRBJ2-1	TGTGCCACCAGCAGGCGACTGGGGGACTACAATGAGCAGTTCTTC	CATSRRLGDYNEQFF
NA	NA	TRBV2	TRBJ2-3	TGTGCCAGCGCAGGAAGGGTCACAGATACGCAGTATTTT	CASAGRVTDTQYF
NA	TRBD1	TRBV11-2	TRBJ2-3	TGTGCCAGCAGCAAAAGCGGGACAGGGACAGATACGCAGTATTTT	CASSKSGTGTDTQYF
NA	NA	TRBV10-3	TRBJ2-7	TGTGCCATCAGTGAGTCTGCCCGTGGCGGCGGCTACGAGCAGTACTTC	CAISESARGGGYEQYF
NA	NA	TRBV2	TRBJ2-3	TGTGCCACCTCGGCTGGTCTGACGCCTACGCAGTATTTT	CATSAGLTPTQYF
NA	TRBD2	TRBV7-3	TRBJ2-2	TGTGCCAGCAGCCTGGGGACTAGCGGACCCACCGGGGAGCTGTTTTTT	CASSLGTSGPTGELFF
NA	NA	TRBV21-1	TRBJ1-2	TGTGCCAGCAGCAAAAAGAGGGACAGGGGGCTCACTTTCCTCTATGGCTACACCTTC	CASSKKRDRGLTFLYGYTF
NA	TRBD1	TRBV15	TRBJ2-7	TGTGCCACCAGCAGAGGTAGGACAGGAGACGAGCAGTACTTC	CATSRGRTGDEQYF
NA	TRBD1	TRBV7-9	TRBJ1-1	TGTGCCAGCAGCTTAACAACAGGGGACACTGAAGCTTTCTTT	CASSLTTGDTEAFF
NA	NA	TRBV5-3	TRBJ2-1	TGTGCCAGAAGCCGGGGCCGGGGATTATTCAATGAGCAGTTCTTC	CARSRGRGLFNEQFF
NA	NA	TRBV19	TRBJ2-5	TGTGCCAGTACTTACAGGGCTTGGGGAGAGACCCAGTACTTC	CASTYRAWGETQYF
NA	NA	TRBV5-1	TRBJ1-1	TGCGCCAGCAGCTTGGCTGCGTTAGGGAGTACTGAAGCTTTCTTT	CASSLAALGSTEAFF
NA	TRBD1	TRBV4-2	TRBJ1-1	TGTGCCAGCAGCCAGGAAGGGACAGACTGGGCTGAAGCTTTCTTT	CASSQEGTDWAEAFF
NA	TRBD2	TRBV28	TRBJ2-7	TGTGCCAGCAGCCGGACTCTAGCGGGAGGAACCTACGAGCAGTACTTC	CASSRTLAGGTYEQYF
once	NA	TRBV6-5	TRBJ2-7	TGTGCCAGCAGTTACTCGATGACTGGCGCGTACGAGCAGTACTTC	CASSYSMTGAYEQYF
NA	TRBD1	TRBV9	TRBJ2-7	TGTGCCAGCAGCGCCCAGGGGGCCGTACCCAACGAGCAGTACTTC	CASSAQGAVPNEQYF
NA	TRBD1	TRBV6-6	TRBJ2-2	TGTGCCAGCAGTTATTTCCGGACAGGGTCCGGGGAGCTGTTTTTT	CASSYFRTGSGELFF
NA	NA	TRBV11-2	TRBJ2-7	TGTGCCAGCAGCTCCCTCGGGCAGGACTACGAGCAGTACTTC	CASSSLGQDYEQYF
once	NA	TRBV7-2	TRBJ1-4	TGTGCCAGCAGCCGTTCTATGCTGGGGTTCGGGGAAAAACTGTTTTTT	CASSRSMLGFGEKLFF
NA	TRBD2	TRBV4-1	TRBJ2-6	TGCGCCAGCAGCCCCATAGCGGGAGGGCGTTCTGGGGCCAACGTCCTGACTTTC	CASSPIAGGRSGANVLTF
NA	NA	TRBV28	TRBJ2-7	TGTGCCAGCAGGGCCGGACAGGCCAGCCCGGGGGCCTGGGGCTACGAGCAGTACTTC	CASRAGQASPGAWGYEQYF
NA	NA	TRBV14	TRBJ2-7	TGTGCCAGCAGCGGAATGGGGCGACCTTGGGACTACGAGCAGTACTTC	CASSGMGRPWDYEQYF
NA	NA	TRBV10-1	TRBJ2-7	TGCGCCAGCAGTGAGTCGGGTGGAACAGGACACAAGCAGTACTTC	CASSESGGTGHKQYF
NA	TRBD1	TRBV7-3	TRBJ1-2	TGTGCCAGCAGCACTACAGGGGGCGCAGGCTACACCTTC	CASSTTGGAGYTF
NA	NA	TRBV27	TRBJ2-3	TGTGCCAGCCATTCCCTCCCGGTTCAAGTCACAGATACGCAGTATTTT	CASHSLPVQVTDTQYF
NA	NA	TRBV7-3	TRBJ2-5	TGTGCCAGCAGCTTAACGGCCCAAGAGACCCAGTACTTC	CASSLTAQETQYF
NA	NA	TRBV5-1	TRBJ1-1	TGCGCCAGCAGCCATGGACCCAACGTTAACACTGAAGCTTTCTTT	CASSHGPNVNTEAFF
NA	TRBD2	TRBV9	TRBJ2-1	TGTGCCAGCAGCTTTCTGGGACTAGCGGAGACCAATGAGCAGTTCTTC	CASSFLGLAETNEQFF
NA	NA	TRBV29-1	TRBJ2-5	TGCAGCGTTGAAGGGCGGCAGAAGATGGAGACCCAGTACTTC	CSVEGRQKMETQYF
once	NA	TRBV20-1	TRBJ2-1	TGCAGTGGCGGAGAGTACAATGAGCAGTTCTTC	CSGGEYNEQFF
NA	TRBD1	TRBV7-2	TRBJ1-1	TGTGCCAGCAGCTCCGGGGCCAGGGGGCTGAACACTGAAGCTTTCTTT	CASSSGARGLNTEAFF
NA	TRBD1	TRBV7-2	TRBJ1-1	TGTGCCAGCAGCCCTCAGGGGGTCACTGAAGCTTTCTTT	CASSPQGVTEAFF
NA	NA	TRBV7-7	TRBJ2-2	TGTGCCAGCAGCTTAAGTGGCGGGGTCGGGGAGCTGTTTTTT	CASSLSGGVGELFF
NA	NA	TRBV7-9	TRBJ1-4	TGTGCCAGCAGCCCCTCGCGGGCGGGACCTAATGAAAAACTGTTTTTT	CASSPSRAGPNEKLFF
NA	TRBD2	TRBV27	TRBJ2-5	TGTGCCAGCAGTACCTTGGGGGAATGGGAGGGAGAGACCCAGTACTTC	CASSTLGEWEGETQYF